This T cell receptor (beta chain) was profiled in a study of control samples from healthy donors and cancer patients. This CDR3 comprises 13 residues. The ends were cut back, 5 bases at V and 5 bases at J, with 9 bases in the middle. Germline lookup yields CDR1 KGHDR and CDR2 SFDVKD. Libraries were prepared by immunoSEQ multiplex PCR; TCRdb keeps only in-frame clonotypes and omits some of them. Of 150,000 to 200,000 clones listed, about 90% were seen once; the top ten hold over 1.5%. The TCR sequence derives from a man aged 18-30 years in good health. The source material was blood. The J gene is TRBJ2-1, the V gene TRBV24-1; D might be TRBD1 or TRBD2, each matching 6 bases. Here the CDR3 reads CATSGGADNEQFF. DNA for the CDR3: TGTGCCACCAGTGGGGGGGCCGACAATGAGCAGTTCTTC.